These 8 T cell receptor beta chains were all obtained from the same sample, sequenced in a study of blood T cell repertoires in COVID-19. Produced via immunoSEQ multiplex PCR; TCRdb's table is partial and in-frame only. Of 200,000 or so clones in the sample, about 80% were seen once. Sequencing input: peripheral blood. The receptors come from a human donor with acute or convalescent COVID-19. The donor label of this sample is uncertain.

The rearrangement joins TRBV29-1 to TRBJ1-2; 9 bases are shared with TRBD1. Germline-derived CDR1 and CDR2 are SQVTM and ANQGSEA. The length of the CDR3 is 14 residues. V shed 5 bases, J shed 5 bases, and the junction held 9 bases outside the gene matches. The CDR3 reads CSVLGQGKGYGYTF. Written as DNA, the CDR3 is TGCAGCGTTCTCGGACAGGGGAAGGGGTATGGCTACACCTTC.

This clone occurred a few times. DNA for the CDR3: TGTGCCAGCTCACCAACAGGGTCGATCACTGAAGCTTTCTTT. Encoded protein: CASSPTGSITEAFF. The rearrangement links TRBV18 to TRBJ1-1; tentative D call: TRBD1 (6 bases). The V end lost 2 bases, the J end lost 4 bases, and 11 bases lay between the germline ends. The CDR3 totals 14 residues. The V gene's germline CDR1 is KGHSH and CDR2 LQKENI.

The J gene is TRBJ1-5, the V gene TRBV27, with a weak D call TRBD1 (6 bases). CDR1 is MNHEY, CDR2 SMNVEV, per germline (reference sequence). This CDR3 comprises 17 residues. V was shortened by 5 bases and J by 6 bases, with 23 bases between the two germline ends. CDR3 sequence (DNA): TGTGCCAGCAGTCCGTTCAGACAGGACTTTAAAGGTCAGCCCCAGCATTTT. Protein: CASSPFRQDFKGQPQHF.

The J gene is TRBJ1-3, the V gene TRBV5-4; possible D gene TRBD1, 6 bases. The CDR3 extends over 15 amino acids. From germline, CDR1 is SGHNT and CDR2 YYREEE (reference sequence). V lost 4 bases to trimming and J lost 0 bases, with 11 bases between them. The CDR3 loop is CASSKQGSSGNTIYF. Here the CDR3 DNA reads TGTGCCAGCAGCAAACAGGGATCCTCTGGAAACACCATATATTTT.

This sequence joins TRBV6-5 and TRBJ2-7; tentative D call: TRBD1 (6 bases). The germline V gene encodes CDR1 MNHEY and CDR2 SVGAGI. V lost 9 bases and J lost 1, with 19 bases in between. This CDR3 comprises 15 residues. CDR3 protein: CASPAPGTNSYEQYF. DNA for the CDR3: TGTGCCAGTCCCGCCCCGGGGACAAATTCCTACGAGCAGTACTTC.

The gene calls are TRBV5-1 and TRBJ1-3; 9 positions match TRBD1. The V gene end was trimmed by 0 bases and the J gene end by 4 bases; junction bases not matched to a gene: 8. The germline CDR1 and CDR2 sequences are SGHRS and YFSETQ. The CDR3 totals 17 residues. The CDR3 spells CASSLGSGTGIGNTIYF. CDR3 DNA: TGCGCCAGCAGCTTGGGGTCCGGGACAGGGATAGGAAACACCATATATTTT. Using reference TRBV5-1 and TRBJ1-3 for the parts outside the CDR3, the full variable domain is KAGVTQTPRYLIKTRGQQVTLSCSPISGHRSVSWYQQTPGQGLQFLFEYFSETQRNKGNFPGRFSGRQFSNSRSEMNVSTLELGDSALYLCASSLGSGTGIGNTIYFGEGSWLTVV.

This chain joins TRBV7-9 and TRBJ2-6, with D uncertain. The CDR3 has 16 amino acids. Trimming removed 4 bases from V and 1 base from J, with 11 bases in between. Germline V lookup: CDR1 SEHNR, CDR2 FQNEAQ (reference sequence). In DNA, the CDR3 is TGTGCCAGCAGCTCCCCAAAGACATCTGGGGCCAACGTCCTGACTTTC. Residues: CASSSPKTSGANVLTF.

This chain joins TRBV9 and TRBJ2-7; 8 nucleotides align to TRBD2. The CDR3 has 15 residues. The junction had 9 bases not matched to a gene; V was cut back by 4 bases and J by 3 bases. Looked up from germline, CDR1 is SGDLS and CDR2 is YYNGEE. Here the CDR3 DNA reads TGTGCCAGCAGCCCGGGGGGGGTAGGCCGCTACGAGCAGTACTTC. This gives the protein CASSPGGVGRYEQYF.